Below are 21 T cell receptor beta chains sequenced from a single sample in a study of human T cells and chemical hapten exposure. In TCRdb, the RACE reads were re-called with MiXCR into one record per CDR3 protein. The data contain 250,000 or so distinct CDR3 sequences, around 9.3% of them singletons. Described time point: pre-sensitization, week 0. Treatment of the sample: therapeutic diphenylcyclopropenone sensitization with weekly scalp DPC. The sequencing used whole blood, collected in connection with sensitization to the hapten diphenylcyclopropenone (DPC). These TCRs come from a woman in her thirties or forties with alopecia areata. Some clones in this sample may be carry-over from other donors' samples.

Only a few counts were recorded for this clonotype. The V gene is TRBV2, the J gene TRBJ2-6; D unresolved. The V end lost 8 bases, the J end lost 0 bases, and 8 bases lay between the germline ends. Germline V gene data show CDR1 as SNHLY and CDR2 as FYNNEI. There are 14 residues in the CDR3. For the CDR3, the DNA is TGTGCCAGCTCAACCGACTCTGGGGCCAACGTCCTGACTTTC. Protein: CASSTDSGANVLTF.

This clonotype turned up a few times. The chain uses TRBV5-1 and TRBJ2-1; D might be TRBD1 or TRBD2, each matching 5 bases. With 0 bases removed from V and 3 bases from J, the gap between germline ends came to 16 bases. This CDR3 region has 17 residues. In germline, CDR1 is SGHRS, CDR2 YFSETQ. The CDR3 reads CASSLAMGVGFYNEQFF. CDR3 coding DNA: TGCGCCAGCAGCTTGGCCATGGGGGTCGGGTTCTACAATGAGCAGTTCTTC. Full variable domain (outside the CDR3, taken from reference TRBV5-1 and TRBJ2-1): KAGVTQTPRYLIKTRGQQVTLSCSPISGHRSVSWYQQTPGQGLQFLFEYFSETQRNKGNFPGRFSGRQFSNSRSEMNVSTLELGDSALYLCASSLAMGVGFYNEQFFGPGTRLTVL.

This chain links TRBV7-9 with TRBJ2-1; TRBD2 is a possible D gene (5 bases). The CDR3 has 16 amino acids. Germline CDR1 SEHNR, CDR2 FQNEAQ (reference sequence). The V gene lost 1 base and the J gene lost 4 bases, with 14 bases spanning the gap. CDR3 protein: CASSLGLSSLYNEQFF. The CDR3 region has the DNA TGTGCCAGCAGCTTAGGCCTCTCTAGCCTTTACAATGAGCAGTTCTTC.

This chain links TRBV28 with TRBJ2-1; TRBD2 aligns across 10 bases. Germline CDR1 reads MDHEN; CDR2 reads SYDVKM. CDR3 size: 15 residues. V dropped 3 bases and J dropped 6; count of bases not matched to a gene: 5. CDR3 coding DNA: TGTGCCAGCAGTTTGGCGGCTAGCGGGGGCAATGAGCAGTTCTTC. Its translation is CASSLAASGGNEQFF.

This clonotype showed up just a few times. This rearrangement joins TRBV7-9 to TRBJ2-7, with a tentative D call TRBD1 (5 bases). The CDR3 totals 16 residues. V was trimmed by 4 bases and J by 6 bases, leaving 22 bases between them. Germline loops: CDR1 SEHNR, CDR2 FQNEAQ (reference sequence). The CDR3: CASSSYADILVTEQYF. Written as DNA, the CDR3 is TGTGCCAGCAGCTCATACGCGGACATCCTGGTTACCGAGCAGTACTTC. Supplemented by reference TRBV7-9 and TRBJ2-7, the full variable domain reads DTGVSQNPRHKITKRGQNVTFRCDPISEHNRLYWYRQTLGQGPEFLTYFQNEAQLEKSRLLSDRFSAERPKGSFSTLEIQRTEQGDSAMYLCASSSYADILVTEQYFGPGTRLTVT.

This clonotype has ten or more counts. The CDR3 reads CASSQRSGEDPNQPQHF. The CDR3 DNA reads as TGTGCCAGCAGCCAGAGGTCAGGGGAGGACCCTAATCAGCCCCAGCATTTT. The chain joins TRBV12-3 or TRBV12-4 to TRBJ1-5; TRBD1 might be the D (6 bases). The CDR3 totals 17 residues. The V end was cut by 6 bases, the J end by 4 bases, with 22 bases between.

The chain recombines TRBV7-2 with TRBJ1-5; D ambiguous. This CDR3 is 15 amino acids long. CDR1 and CDR2 (germline): SGHTA, FQGNSA. Trimming left V 1 base short and J 0 bases short, with 7 bases between. This chain's CDR3 is CASSLVGVSNQPQHF. CDR3 coding DNA: TGTGCCAGCAGCTTAGTGGGAGTTAGCAATCAGCCCCAGCATTTT.

This clonotype showed up just a few times. The rearrangement uses TRBV5-1 and TRBJ2-7, with D uncertain. The germline V gene encodes CDR1 SGHRS and CDR2 YFSETQ. V lost 0 bases, J lost 3 bases, and 10 bases lay in between. This CDR3 contains 14 residues. Here the CDR3 DNA reads TGCGCCAGCAGCTTGGGACGGATGAACTACGAGCAGTACTTC. It translates to CASSLGRMNYEQYF.

This clonotype was counted between two and nine times. The rearrangement uses TRBV20-1 and TRBJ1-1, with TRBD1 matching over 7 bases. Germline CDR1 is DFQATT and CDR2 is SNEGSKA (reference sequence). The V gene end was trimmed by 6 bases and the J gene end by 11 bases; junction bases not matched to a gene: 15. The CDR3 consists of 13 residues. CDR3 sequence reads: CSAQNDRVSGAFF. For the CDR3, the DNA is TGCAGTGCCCAGAACGACAGGGTTTCGGGGGCTTTCTTT.

Only a few counts were recorded for this clonotype. This chain uses TRBV6-5 with TRBJ2-2; D is perhaps TRBD1 (6 bases). From germline, CDR1 is MNHEY and CDR2 SVGAGI. The CDR3 consists of 15 residues. Trimming stripped 6 bases from V and 4 bases from J, with 15 bases between. The CDR3 DNA is TGTGCCAGCAGCTTAAACAGGGTCGCCACCGGGGAGCTGTTTTTT. Residues: CASSLNRVATGELFF.

This clonotype was counted between two and nine times. The V call is TRBV20-1, the J call TRBJ2-3; 7 nucleotides line up with TRBD2. This CDR3 has 15 amino acids. From germline, CDR1 is DFQATT and CDR2 SNEGSKA (reference sequence). Trimming cost V 1 base and J 1 base; bases outside gene matches: 5. Here the CDR3 DNA reads TGCAGTGCTAGAGCTATCCGGGAGGGCACAGATACGCAGTATTTT. Protein sequence: CSARAIREGTDTQYF.

The chain recombines TRBV20-1 with TRBJ2-7; D unresolved. CDR3 length: 15 residues. The germline V gene encodes CDR1 DFQATT and CDR2 SNEGSKA (reference sequence). V was cut by 5 bases and J by 3 bases, with 20 bases left in between. The CDR3 nucleotides are TGCAGTGCTGTGGGGTTGGGCAGGCAGAGCTACGAGCAGTACTTC. The encoded protein is CSAVGLGRQSYEQYF.

This clonotype has just one count. The rearrangement uses TRBV20-1 and TRBJ1-6, with D possibly matching TRBD1 (6 bases). The V end lost 4 bases, the J end lost 10 bases, and 17 bases lay between the germline ends. Germline-derived CDR1 and CDR2 are DFQATT and SNEGSKA (reference sequence). This CDR3 contains 14 residues. CDR3 DNA sequence: TGCAGTGCTACACCCTTGACAGGTGCCTCACCCCTCCACTTT. It codes for CSATPLTGASPLHF.

This clonotype was counted only a few times. The genes are TRBV9 and TRBJ2-4; TRBD1 matches 8 bases. The CDR3 sequence is 18 residues long. Germline-derived CDR1 and CDR2 are SGDLS and YYNGEE. After removal of 4 bases from V and 0 bases from J, the junction contained 12 bases not matched to a gene. The CDR3 nucleotides read TGTGCCAGCAGCCCAGGGACAGGAACGCCCCTAGCCAAAAACATTCAGTACTTC. Its protein is CASSPGTGTPLAKNIQYF.

This clonotype was recorded a few times. V and J are TRBV9 and TRBJ2-1; no definite D call. V lost 4 bases and J lost 4, with 15 bases in between. The CDR3 is made up of 15 amino acids. Germline V gene data show CDR1 as SGDLS and CDR2 as YYNGEE. CDR3 nucleotides: TGTGCCAGCAGCCAACAAAGCGCAACATACAATGAGCAGTTCTTC. It yields the protein CASSQQSATYNEQFF.

This clonotype was observed at least ten times. The V gene is TRBV4-3, the J gene TRBJ2-3; TRBD1 aligns across 7 bases. Per the germline V gene, CDR1 is LGHNA and CDR2 is YSLEER. J gave up 5 bases and V 1 base, and 6 bases lay outside the gene matches. The CDR3 runs 15 residues. The chain's CDR3 is CASSQGIGGIDTQYF. CDR3 nucleotides: TGCGCCAGCAGCCAAGGTATAGGGGGCATAGATACGCAGTATTTT.

The chain employs TRBV18 and TRBJ1-1; 7 bases fit TRBD1. This CDR3 comprises 15 residues. CDR1 and CDR2 from the germline V gene are KGHSH and LQKENI. Trimming cost V 4 bases and J 1 base; bases outside gene matches: 6. The CDR3 DNA reads as TGTGCCAGCTCACTCATGACAGGGAAGAACACTGAAGCTTTCTTT. This encodes CASSLMTGKNTEAFF. The full variable domain, rest sourced from reference TRBV18 and TRBJ1-1, is NAGVMQNPRHLVRRRGQEARLRCSPMKGHSHVYWYRQLPEEGLKFMVYLQKENIIDESGMPKERFSAEFPKEGPSILRIQQVVRGDSAAYFCASSLMTGKNTEAFFGQGTRLTVV.

This clonotype was counted between two and nine times. The DNA of the CDR3 is TGTGCCAGCAGCGTAGACGGAGAGAATCAGCCCCAGCATTTT. Its translation: CASSVDGENQPQHF. The chain couples TRBV9 to TRBJ1-5; D uncertain. Trimming removed 0 bases at V and 4 bases at J, with 8 bases between. This CDR3 is 14 amino acids long. Germline values: CDR1 SGDLS, CDR2 YYNGEE. Supplemented by reference TRBV9 and TRBJ1-5, the full variable domain reads DSGVTQTPKHLITATGQRVTLRCSPRSGDLSVYWYQQSLDQGLQFLIQYYNGEERAKGNILERFSAQQFPDLHSELNLSSLELGDSALYFCASSVDGENQPQHFGDGTRLSIL.

A few counts support this clonotype. V is TRBV7-8 and J is TRBJ2-1; 14 nucleotides match TRBD2. The V and J ends lost 1 base and 1 base, in that order; junction bases with no gene match: 3. CDR3 size: 18 residues. Per germline, CDR1 SGHVS and CDR2 FQNEAQ. DNA of the CDR3: TGTGCCAGCAGCTTAGTTCGGACTAGCGGGAGGTCCTACAATGAGCAGTTCTTC. Protein product: CASSLVRTSGRSYNEQFF.

In this sample, this clonotype turned up many times. The genes are TRBV28 and TRBJ1-4; D uncertain. The CDR3 is made up of 14 amino acids. In germline, CDR1 is MDHEN, CDR2 SYDVKM. Between the trimmed V and J ends, which lost 8 bases and 0 bases, there was a span of 10 bases. The CDR3 sequence: CASGPGTTNEKLFF. CDR3 DNA sequence: TGTGCCAGCGGCCCTGGGACAACTAATGAAAAACTGTTTTTT.

The chain employs TRBV6-5 and TRBJ2-2, with 9 bases that match TRBD1. J was trimmed by 3 bases and V by 5 bases; bases with no gene match: 7. Looked up from germline, CDR1 is MNHEY and CDR2 is SVGAGI. The CDR3 has 16 residues. CDR3 region: CASSLGQGPYTGELFF. CDR3 nucleotides: TGTGCCAGCAGTCTTGGACAGGGGCCATACACCGGGGAGCTGTTTTTT.